This is a list of T cell receptor beta chains from one sample in a study of T cells in Graves' hyperthyroidism and ophthalmopathy. In TCRdb, the multiplex PCR reads were re-called with MiXCR into one record per CDR3 protein. The sample lists a few hundred thousand distinct CDR3 sequences, roughly 50% occurring once. Sequenced sample: peripheral blood or thyroid tissue (not recorded which). Receptors were obtained from an adult woman with Graves' disease, either hyperthyroidism or ophthalmopathy (not recorded which). CDR3s include the opening cysteine and the closing phenylalanine or tryptophan. Each record gives: D gene, J gene, V gene, clone size, CDR3 DNA, CDR3 protein. A D gene is named only where the DNA matches it firmly. For some rows the clone size is stated as once, few or many, or as a class when expanded; others skip it.

D: TRBD1
J: TRBJ2-5
V: TRBV10-3
size: .
DNA: TGTGCCATCAAAGGACAGGGGAAAGAGACCCAGTACTTC
CDR3: CAIKGQGKETQYF

D: .
J: TRBJ1-6
V: TRBV20-1
size: .
DNA: TGCAGTTCCGCCAGACCCGAGACAGGAACGCCCCTCCACTTT
CDR3: CSSARPETGTPLHF

D: .
J: TRBJ1-1
V: TRBV12-3/TRBV12-4
size: few
DNA: TGTGCCAGCAGTCCCCTTCGGGGGGGAGGTAGCATGAACACTGAAGCTTTCTTT
CDR3: CASSPLRGGGSMNTEAFF

D: TRBD1
J: TRBJ1-6
V: TRBV4-1
size: many
DNA: TGCGCCAGCAGAAAGACAGGGGAGATTTCACCCCTCCACTTT
CDR3: CASRKTGEISPLHF

D: .
J: TRBJ2-3
V: TRBV2
size: many
DNA: TGTGCCAGCAGTCTTGACCCACGGGGTACGCAGTATTTT
CDR3: CASSLDPRGTQYF

D: .
J: TRBJ2-7
V: TRBV29-1
size: .
DNA: TGCAGCGTTGCGGTAAGGGATACCTACGAGCAGTACTTC
CDR3: CSVAVRDTYEQYF

D: .
J: TRBJ1-5
V: TRBV18
size: many
DNA: TGTGCCAGACAGGGCGGGAATCAGCCCCAGCATTTT
CDR3: CARQGGNQPQHF

D: .
J: TRBJ1-2
V: TRBV7-9
size: many
DNA: TGTGCCAGCAGCGAGCAGGGAGGGGAGAACTATGGCTACACCTTC
CDR3: CASSEQGGENYGYTF

D: .
J: TRBJ2-2
V: TRBV19
size: .
DNA: TGTGCCAGCGCAAGGGACACCGGGGAGCTGTTTTTT
CDR3: CASARDTGELFF

D: .
J: TRBJ1-5
V: TRBV20-1
size: many
DNA: TGCAGTGCTAGAGATGTGGGTTCCGGCCTCCCCCAGCATTTT
CDR3: CSARDVGSGLPQHF

D: .
J: TRBJ1-5
V: TRBV19
size: many
DNA: TGTGCCAGTAGTACCTCGGGAGGGTTCAGCAATCAGCCCCAGCATTTT
CDR3: CASSTSGGFSNQPQHF

D: .
J: TRBJ1-1
V: TRBV5-4
size: .
DNA: TGTGCCAGCAGCTTGGCCTCGTACACTGAAGCTTTCTTT
CDR3: CASSLASYTEAFF

D: TRBD1
J: TRBJ1-2
V: TRBV20-1
size: .
DNA: TGCAGTGCGCTATTGACAGGGAGTATAGGGTATGGCTACACCTTC
CDR3: CSALLTGSIGYGYTF

D: .
J: TRBJ1-1
V: TRBV29-1
size: .
DNA: TGCAGCGCCCATACGCGGGGGACTGAAGCTTTCTTT
CDR3: CSAHTRGTEAFF

D: .
J: TRBJ2-2
V: TRBV7-7
size: many
DNA: TGTGCTAGCAGTTCAGTCCACGGCGGGGAGCTGTTTTTT
CDR3: CASSSVHGGELFF

D: .
J: TRBJ2-5
V: TRBV24-1
size: .
DNA: TGTGCCACCAGTGATTTGGGGGGGGGGCCAGAGACCCAGTACTTC
CDR3: CATSDLGGGPETQYF

D: .
J: TRBJ1-5
V: TRBV12-3/TRBV12-4
size: many
DNA: TGTGCCAGCAGCCTCAGTGGGTTCAATCAGCCCCAGCATTTT
CDR3: CASSLSGFNQPQHF

D: .
J: TRBJ2-6
V: TRBV24-1
size: .
DNA: TGTGCCACCAGTGAAGCCCTAACCGGGGCCAACGTCCTGACTTTC
CDR3: CATSEALTGANVLTF

D: TRBD1
J: TRBJ1-4
V: TRBV19
size: .
DNA: TGTGCCAGTAGTCAGGGGGTGATGAGTGAAAAACTGTTTTTT
CDR3: CASSQGVMSEKLFF

D: TRBD1
J: TRBJ1-1
V: TRBV5-1
size: many
DNA: TGCGCCAGCAGCTGGGACAGGGGGAACACTGAAGCTTTCTTT
CDR3: CASSWDRGNTEAFF

D: .
J: TRBJ1-2
V: TRBV10-3
size: .
DNA: TGTGCCATCAGTGAGAACGGAGGATATGGCTACACCTTC
CDR3: CAISENGGYGYTF

D: TRBD1
J: TRBJ2-2
V: TRBV10-3
size: .
DNA: TGTGCCATCAGTGAGTTGGGGACAGCGAACACCGGGGAGCTGTTTTTT
CDR3: CAISELGTANTGELFF

D: .
J: TRBJ2-5
V: TRBV11-2
size: many
DNA: TGTGCCAGCAGCTCAACCTGGGGCCAAGAGACCCAGTACTTC
CDR3: CASSSTWGQETQYF

D: .
J: TRBJ2-7
V: TRBV7-9
size: many
DNA: TGTGCCAGCAGCTTAACTGGGAGCGAGCAGTACTTC
CDR3: CASSLTGSEQYF

D: TRBD1
J: TRBJ2-5
V: TRBV11-1
size: .
DNA: TGTGCCAGCAGGGCCGTGCGGGACGGACCCCCCACGGACAGGGGGCGCGCGACCCAGTACTTC
CDR3: CASRAVRDGPPTDRGRATQYF

D: .
J: TRBJ1-5
V: TRBV12-3/TRBV12-4
size: once
DNA: TGTGCCAGCAGTTTTGCTTATAGCAATCAGCCCCAGCATTTT
CDR3: CASSFAYSNQPQHF

D: .
J: TRBJ1-1
V: TRBV2
size: many
DNA: TGTGCCAGCAGTCAAAGGTTGGCTGAAGCTTTCTTT
CDR3: CASSQRLAEAFF

D: .
J: TRBJ1-1
V: TRBV12-3/TRBV12-4
size: .
DNA: TGTGCCAGCAGGGGGGACATTTACACTGAAGCTTTCTTT
CDR3: CASRGDIYTEAFF

D: .
J: TRBJ2-7
V: TRBV9
size: .
DNA: TGTGCCAGCAGCAGCCCACCTGCCTCGTCCTACGAGCAGTACTTC
CDR3: CASSSPPASSYEQYF

D: TRBD2
J: TRBJ2-5
V: TRBV2
size: .
DNA: TGTGCCAGCCTGATGGAACTCGCGGGAGGGCCCGGGGAGACCCAGTACTTC
CDR3: CASLMELAGGPGETQYF